The TCR beta chain described here comes from a study of PD-1 blockade in classical Hodgkin lymphoma. Study at large: Patients were infused with nivolumab 3 mg/kg every 2 weeks. Whole-study findings and limits: What drove the repertoire differences, possibly disease activity or prior therapy, has not been defined. Patients with a complete response exhibited baseline diversity comparable to newly diagnosed patients.

The method was immunoSEQ multiplex PCR; TCRdb's version includes in-frame clones alone and lacks a portion of them. Here the sample spans under 25,000 clones, about three quarters being singletons. Germline CDR1 and CDR2: LNHNV and YYDKDF (reference sequence). The CDR3 loop spans 17 amino acids. V gave up 6 bases and J gave up 0 bases; unmatched junction bases: 8. In regard to this clone: Its antigen remains unknown.

After autologous stem cell transplantation all patients relapsed, and prior brentuximab vedotin exposure differed between cohorts. This TCR was sampled from a human donor with classical Hodgkin lymphoma. The chain combines TRBV15 with TRBJ2-1, with 10 bases fitting TRBD1. This specimen was peripheral blood mononuclear cells (PBMCs), taken before the second cycle of nivolumab. The CDR3 reads CATSTGQGPSSYNEQFF. For the CDR3, the DNA is TGTGCCACCAGTACGGGACAGGGGCCAAGCTCCTACAATGAGCAGTTCTTC.